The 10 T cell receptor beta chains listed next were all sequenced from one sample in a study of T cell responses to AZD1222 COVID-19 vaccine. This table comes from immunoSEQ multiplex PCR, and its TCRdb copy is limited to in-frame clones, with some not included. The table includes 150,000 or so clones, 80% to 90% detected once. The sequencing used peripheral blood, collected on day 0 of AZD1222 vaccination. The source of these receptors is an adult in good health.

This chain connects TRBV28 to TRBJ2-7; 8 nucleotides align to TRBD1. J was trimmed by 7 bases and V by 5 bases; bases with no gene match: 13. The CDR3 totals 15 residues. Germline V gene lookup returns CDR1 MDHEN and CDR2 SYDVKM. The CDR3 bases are TGTGCCAGCAGTCTACCGGGACAGGCCGAGGGGGAGCAGTACTTC. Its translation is CASSLPGQAEGEQYF.

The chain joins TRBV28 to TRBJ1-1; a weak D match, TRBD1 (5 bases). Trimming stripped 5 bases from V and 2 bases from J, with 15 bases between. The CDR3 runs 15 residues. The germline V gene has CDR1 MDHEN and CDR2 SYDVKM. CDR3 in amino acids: CASSTGMRGNTEAFF. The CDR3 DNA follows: TGTGCCAGCAGTACGGGGATGAGGGGCAACACTGAAGCTTTCTTT.

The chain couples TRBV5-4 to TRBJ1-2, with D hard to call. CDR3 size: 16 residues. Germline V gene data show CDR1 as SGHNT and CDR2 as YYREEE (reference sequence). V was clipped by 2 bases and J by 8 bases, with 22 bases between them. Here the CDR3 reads CASSLGSGQTYVGYTF. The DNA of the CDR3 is TGTGCCAGCAGCTTAGGCTCTGGGCAAACCTATGTCGGCTACACCTTC. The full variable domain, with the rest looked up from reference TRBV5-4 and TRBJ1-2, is ETGVTQSPTHLIKTRGQQVTLRCSSQSGHNTVSWYQQALGQGPQFIFQYYREEENGRGNFPPRFSGLQFPNYSSELNVNALELDDSALYLCASSLGSGQTYVGYTFGSGTRLTVV.

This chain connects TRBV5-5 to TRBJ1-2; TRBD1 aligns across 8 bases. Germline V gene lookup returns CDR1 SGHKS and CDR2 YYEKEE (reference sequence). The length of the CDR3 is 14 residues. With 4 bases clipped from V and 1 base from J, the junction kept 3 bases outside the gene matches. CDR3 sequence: CASSAGQDNYGYTF. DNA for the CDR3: TGTGCCAGCAGCGCGGGACAGGATAACTATGGCTACACCTTC.

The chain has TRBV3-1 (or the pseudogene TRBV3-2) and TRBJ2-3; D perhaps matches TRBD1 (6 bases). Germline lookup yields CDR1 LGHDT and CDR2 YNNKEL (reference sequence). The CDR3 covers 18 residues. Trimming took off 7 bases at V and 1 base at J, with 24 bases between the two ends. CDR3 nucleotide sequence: TGTGCCAGCACCGACGGATGTTCGAGACAGGAAGGCACAGATACGCAGTATTTT. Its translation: CASTDGCSRQEGTDTQYF.

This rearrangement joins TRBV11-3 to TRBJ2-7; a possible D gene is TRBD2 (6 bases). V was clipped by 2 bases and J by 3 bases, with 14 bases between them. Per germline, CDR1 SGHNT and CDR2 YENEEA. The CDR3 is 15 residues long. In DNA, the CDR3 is TGTGCCAGCAGCTTACGCGGGATCGAAGACTACGAGCAGTACTTC. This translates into CASSLRGIEDYEQYF. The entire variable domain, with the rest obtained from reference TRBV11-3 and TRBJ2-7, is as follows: EAGVVQSPRYKIIEKKQPVAFWCNPISGHNTLYWYLQNLGQGPELLIRYENEEAVDDSQLPKDRFSAERLKGVDSTLKIQPAELGDSAVYLCASSLRGIEDYEQYFGPGTRLTVT.

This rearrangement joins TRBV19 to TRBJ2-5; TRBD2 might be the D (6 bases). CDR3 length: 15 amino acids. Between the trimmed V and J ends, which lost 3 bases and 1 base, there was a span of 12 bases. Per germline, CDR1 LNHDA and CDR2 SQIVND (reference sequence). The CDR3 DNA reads TGTGCCAGTAGTATCCTGGGAGGCCCCCAAGAGACCCAGTACTTC. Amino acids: CASSILGGPQETQYF.

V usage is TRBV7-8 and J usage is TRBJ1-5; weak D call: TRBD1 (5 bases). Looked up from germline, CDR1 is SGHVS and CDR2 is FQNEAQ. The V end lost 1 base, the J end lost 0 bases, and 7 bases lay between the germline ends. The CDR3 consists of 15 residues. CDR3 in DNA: TGTGCCAGCAGCTTAGGGCAGGGTAGCAATCAGCCCCAGCATTTT. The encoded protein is CASSLGQGSNQPQHF.

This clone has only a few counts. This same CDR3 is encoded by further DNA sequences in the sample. CDR3 residues: CASSLASSGRGYEQYF. The CDR3 DNA reads TGCGCCAGCAGCTTGGCTTCCAGCGGGAGAGGGTACGAGCAGTACTTC. This chain connects TRBV5-1 to TRBJ2-7; the match to TRBD2 covers 8 bases. The V gene's germline CDR1 is SGHRS and CDR2 YFSETQ. The CDR3 spans 16 residues. Losses at the gene ends were 0 bases for V and 4 bases for J; bases not matched to a gene: 9.

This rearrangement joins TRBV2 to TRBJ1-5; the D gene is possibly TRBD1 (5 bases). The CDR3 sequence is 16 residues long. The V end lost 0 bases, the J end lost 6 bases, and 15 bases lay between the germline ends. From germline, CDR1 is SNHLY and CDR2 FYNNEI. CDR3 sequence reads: CASSEARRGGGQPQHF. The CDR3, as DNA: TGTGCCAGCAGTGAAGCAAGACGGGGCGGGGGTCAGCCCCAGCATTTT.